This T cell receptor beta chain is drawn from a study of control samples from healthy donors and cancer patients. Assay: immunoSEQ multiplex PCR; the TCRdb copy retains only in-frame clones and omits some. Of some 130,000 clones in the sample, just over 90% were seen once. CDR1 and CDR2 from the germline V gene are SGHTS and YDEGEE. Trimming left V 1 base short and J 1 base short, with 14 bases between. CDR3 length equals 16 residues. This clone was counted only a few times. The gene calls are TRBV5-8 and TRBJ2-5; D gene uncertain. Sequenced material: PBMCs. The receptor was derived from a man aged 50 to 60 with head and neck cancer. CDR3 bases: TGTGCCAGCAGCTTGTGGGCAGCTTTACGCCAAGAGACCCAGTACTTC. Translated: CASSLWAALRQETQYF.